The 32 T cell receptor beta chains given below trace back to one sample, sequenced in a study of T cells in Graves' hyperthyroidism and ophthalmopathy. Template material for amplifying TCR beta CDR3 regions consisted of RNA transcripts. First-round RT-PCR targeting the TCR CDR3 was performed with the HTBI primer set. TCRdb re-called the multiplex PCR reads through MiXCR, storing one row per CDR3 protein. The table shows about 570,000 distinct CDR3 sequences, with around 42% occurring only once. Sequenced: peripheral blood or thyroid tissue (not recorded which). The receptor set was obtained from an adult woman with Graves' disease, either hyperthyroidism or ophthalmopathy (not recorded which).

The table lists this clonotype with a count of one. The chain links TRBV29-1 to TRBJ2-5, with TRBD2 identical over 13 bases. With V trimmed by 5 bases and J by 5 bases, 5 bases remained unmatched. Germline values: CDR1 SQVTM, CDR2 ANQGSEA. The CDR3 length is 14 residues. As DNA, the CDR3 is TGCAGCGTTCCCGGACTAGCGGGAGCGGAGACCCAGTACTTC. Protein sequence: CSVPGLAGAETQYF.

The rearrangement joins TRBV5-1 to TRBJ1-1, with D possibly TRBD1 on 6 matching bases. CDR3 size: 16 residues. Trimming removed 1 base from V and 1 base from J, with 14 bases in between. Germline values: CDR1 SGHRS, CDR2 YFSETQ. This CDR3 is CASSLRAQGGNTEAFF. In nucleotides, the CDR3 is TGCGCCAGCAGCTTGCGGGCCCAAGGGGGGAACACTGAAGCTTTCTTT.

This clonotype was counted ten times or more. The rearrangement links TRBV20-1 to TRBJ1-2; D possibly corresponds to TRBD1 (6 bases). CDR3 length: 12 amino acids. The germline V gene encodes CDR1 DFQATT and CDR2 SNEGSKA (reference sequence). The ends were cut back, 2 bases at V and 8 bases at J, with 12 bases in the middle. DNA of the CDR3: TGCAGTGCTAGACTTCTGGACAGCGGCTACACCTTC. This encodes CSARLLDSGYTF.

The chain combines TRBV10-2 with TRBJ2-6; D unclear. The CDR3 is 13 amino acids. From germline, CDR1 is WSHSY and CDR2 SAAADI. Trimming removed 2 bases from V and 7 bases from J, with 6 bases in between. The CDR3 coding sequence is TGCGCCAGCAGTGAGGCCGGCGCCAACGTCCTGACTTTC. Its translation: CASSEAGANVLTF.

The chain links TRBV20-1 to TRBJ2-5; 7 nucleotides align to TRBD2. V lost 3 bases, J lost 5 bases, and 6 bases stayed unmatched. Germline lookup yields CDR1 DFQATT and CDR2 SNEGSKA (reference sequence). The CDR3 has 13 residues. CDR3 sequence reads: CSASGRSRETQYF. The CDR3 bases are TGCAGTGCTAGCGGGAGGAGCAGGGAGACCCAGTACTTC.

This clonotype was recorded at least ten times. The chain has TRBV7-8 and TRBJ1-5, with D possibly TRBD1 on 5 matching bases. The V gene's germline CDR1 is SGHVS and CDR2 FQNEAQ. V was trimmed by 5 bases and J by 9 bases, leaving 17 bases between them. The CDR3 sequence is 14 residues long. The CDR3 DNA reads TGTGCCAGCAGCACCCGGGGGATAAGCGTGCCCCAGCATTTT. Residues: CASSTRGISVPQHF.

In this sample, this clonotype turned up many times. The rearrangement links TRBV6-5 to TRBJ1-5; D perhaps matches TRBD1 (5 bases). Germline loops: CDR1 MNHEY, CDR2 SVGAGI. The V end was cut by 5 bases, the J end by 2 bases, with 13 bases between. The CDR3 consists of 15 residues. The CDR3 DNA follows: TGTGCCAGCAGTGCCTTGTCGACAGGCAATCAGCCCCAGCATTTT. It codes for CASSALSTGNQPQHF.

This clonotype was counted many times. The CDR3 DNA is TGTGCCAGTAGTATAGTCCACAGGGGCTACGAGACCCAGTACTTC. This gives the protein CASSIVHRGYETQYF. The V gene is TRBV19, the J gene TRBJ2-5, with 7 bases identical to TRBD1. Per the germline V gene, CDR1 is LNHDA and CDR2 is SQIVND (reference sequence). The CDR3 covers 15 residues. With 1 base clipped from V and 5 bases from J, the junction kept 7 bases outside the gene matches.

This clonotype appeared a few times. The chain carries TRBV9 and TRBJ1-1; TRBD1 might be the D (6 bases). The CDR3 consists of 14 residues. CDR1 is SGDLS and CDR2 is YYNGEE in the germline V gene. The V and J ends lost 5 bases and 1 base respectively, with 12 bases between them. This CDR3 reads CASRSHRANTEAFF. CDR3 bases: TGTGCCAGCAGAAGTCACAGGGCGAACACTGAAGCTTTCTTT. The full variable domain, rest sourced from reference TRBV9 and TRBJ1-1, is DSGVTQTPKHLITATGQRVTLRCSPRSGDLSVYWYQQSLDQGLQFLIQYYNGEERAKGNILERFSAQQFPDLHSELNLSSLELGDSALYFCASRSHRANTEAFFGQGTRLTVV.

DNA for the CDR3: TGTGCCAGCAGCTTAGTCAGGGGAGGGTACCAAGAGACCCAGTACTTC. This encodes CASSLVRGGYQETQYF. The V and J genes are TRBV7-6 and TRBJ2-5; a possible D gene is TRBD2 (7 bases). V was pared by 1 base and J by 0 bases, with 12 bases between. There are 16 residues in the CDR3. Germline V CDR1 and CDR2: SGHVS, FNYEAQ. The variable domain in full, with the rest retrieved from reference TRBV7-6 and TRBJ2-5, is GAGVSQSPRYKVTKRGQDVALRCDPISGHVSLYWYRQALGQGPEFLTYFNYEAQQDKSGLPNDRFSAERPEGSISTLTIQRTEQRDSAMYRCASSLVRGGYQETQYFGPGTRLLVL.

The chain couples TRBV15 to TRBJ2-2; 15 bases align to TRBD2. Per the germline V gene, CDR1 is LNHNV and CDR2 is YYDKDF (reference sequence). The CDR3 length is 17 residues. V lost 7 bases to trimming and J lost 6 bases; unmatched junction nucleotides: 9. Here the CDR3 reads CATTAGLAGGRAGELFF. The CDR3 DNA reads as TGTGCCACCACCGCGGGACTAGCGGGAGGACGTGCCGGGGAGCTGTTTTTT. The full variable domain, its missing parts supplied by reference TRBV15 and TRBJ2-2, is DAMVIQNPRYQVTQFGKPVTLSCSQTLNHNVMYWYQQKSSQAPKLLFHYYDKDFNNEADTPDNFQSRRPNTSFCFLDIRSPGLGDTAMYLCATTAGLAGGRAGELFFGEGSRLTVL.

This rearrangement joins TRBV15 to TRBJ2-7; 7 bases are a match to TRBD2. Trimming cost V 2 bases and J 2 bases; bases outside gene matches: 6. Germline V gives CDR1 LNHNV, CDR2 YYDKDF (reference sequence). This CDR3 is built from 15 residues. CDR3 nucleotide sequence: TGTGCCACCAGCAGAATCCGGGACTACGCCTACGAGCAGTACTTC. This translates into CATSRIRDYAYEQYF. The complete variable domain, with remaining parts taken from reference TRBV15 and TRBJ2-7, reads DAMVIQNPRYQVTQFGKPVTLSCSQTLNHNVMYWYQQKSSQAPKLLFHYYDKDFNNEADTPDNFQSRRPNTSFCFLDIRSPGLGDTAMYLCATSRIRDYAYEQYFGPGTRLTVT.

A word on this clonotype: One base away lies a much larger clone, so this may be a sequencing read error. The rearrangement uses TRBV11-2 and TRBJ2-2, with 12 bases fitting TRBD2. The CDR3 runs to 17 residues. From germline, CDR1 is SGHAT and CDR2 FQNNGV. CDR3 in DNA: TGTGCCAGCAGCTCGTTACCCGGACTAGCGGGAAACGGGGAGCCGTTTTTT. Protein sequence: CASSSLPGLAGNGEPFF. The whole variable domain, filled in from reference TRBV11-2 and TRBJ2-2, reads EAGVAQSPRYKIIEKRQSVAFWCNPISGHATLYWYQQILGQGPKLLIQFQNNGVVDDSQLPKDRFSAERLKGVDSTLKIQPAKLEDSAVYLCASSSLPGLAGNGEPFFGEGSRLTVL.

The sample holds many counts of this clonotype. The genes are TRBV12-3 or TRBV12-4 and TRBJ2-2; TRBD1 aligns across 7 bases. After removal of 5 bases from V and 3 bases from J, the junction contained 6 bases not matched to a gene. This CDR3 region has 15 residues. The CDR3 sequence is CASSPPDRDTGELFF. The DNA for the CDR3 is TGTGCCAGCAGTCCACCTGACAGGGACACCGGGGAGCTGTTTTTT.

Ten or more counts support this clonotype. CDR3 nucleotide sequence: TGCAGCGTTGGGGGGACTAGCGGGAGGGCCCGCCCCCACGAGCAGTACTTC. This codes for CSVGGTSGRARPHEQYF. The V call is TRBV29-1, the J call TRBJ2-7; TRBD2 agrees at 16 bases. In germline, CDR1 is SQVTM, CDR2 ANQGSEA. This CDR3 region has 17 residues. With V trimmed by 4 bases and J by 5 bases, 11 bases remained unmatched.

The chain links TRBV7-9 to TRBJ2-5; D is perhaps TRBD2 (5 bases). CDR3 length: 13 amino acids. The ends were cut back, 3 bases at V and 3 bases at J, with 8 bases in the middle. Germline V CDR1 and CDR2: SEHNR, FQNEAQ (reference sequence). CDR3 in DNA: TGTGCCAGCAGCTTTCACGGGGAAGAGACCCAGTACTTC. This sequence encodes CASSFHGEETQYF.

The gene calls are TRBV9 and TRBJ2-5; 11 nucleotides align to TRBD2. Germline loops: CDR1 SGDLS, CDR2 YYNGEE. There are 15 residues in the CDR3. Trimming removed 3 bases from V and 7 bases from J; junction bases left unmatched: 8. The CDR3 nucleotides read TGTGCCAGCAGCGCAAAACTAGCGGGAGTCGGGACCCAGTACTTC. This gives the protein CASSAKLAGVGTQYF.

This rearrangement joins TRBV19 to TRBJ1-5, with a tentative D call TRBD1 (5 bases). CDR1 LNHDA and CDR2 SQIVND come from the germline V gene (reference sequence). The CDR3 runs to 14 residues. Trimming stripped 4 bases from V and 7 bases from J, with 14 bases between. The CDR3 protein is CASSRGYSQQPQHF. CDR3 nucleotides: TGTGCCAGTAGTAGGGGGTACTCACAACAGCCCCAGCATTTT.

At least ten counts were recorded for this clonotype. The rearrangement uses TRBV29-1 and TRBJ2-5; 10 nucleotides agree with TRBD2. This CDR3 spans 13 amino acids. Germline CDR1 SQVTM, CDR2 ANQGSEA. J was trimmed by 4 bases and V by 4 bases; bases with no gene match: 3. The CDR3 DNA sequence: TGCAGCGTTGGAAGGACTAGCGGAGAGACCCAGTACTTC. The encoded protein is CSVGRTSGETQYF.

The chain couples TRBV7-6 to TRBJ2-6, with TRBD2 as a possible D gene (5 bases). V was pared by 5 bases and J by 1 base, with 12 bases between. The CDR3 runs 16 residues. Germline assignment: CDR1 SGHVS and CDR2 FNYEAQ. This chain's CDR3 is CASSEGEHSGANVLTF. Here the CDR3 DNA reads TGTGCCAGCAGCGAGGGTGAACATTCTGGGGCCAACGTCCTGACTTTC.

This clonotype appeared many times. V usage is TRBV20-1 and J usage is TRBJ1-2; 7 bases agree with TRBD1. Germline assignment: CDR1 DFQATT and CDR2 SNEGSKA (reference sequence). After removal of 6 bases from V and 3 bases from J, the junction contained 7 bases not matched to a gene. The CDR3 sequence is 13 residues long. CDR3 in DNA: TGCAGTGCCCCTACAGGGGAGGACTATGGCTACACCTTC. It yields the protein CSAPTGEDYGYTF.

This clonotype was counted at least ten times. One junction end disagrees with the germline gene, perhaps due to a read error. V gene TRBV6-5 combines with J gene TRBJ2-7; unclear D gene. CDR1 is MNHEY and CDR2 is SVGAGI in the germline V gene. There are 11 residues in the CDR3. The CDR3 DNA reads TGCGCCAGCAGCTACGACTACGAGCAGTACTTC. Its translation: CASSYDYEQYF.

This clonotype was seen at least ten times. The V and J genes are TRBV7-3 and TRBJ1-6; D gene unclear. Trimming cost V 3 bases and J 6 bases, with 15 bases left between them. This CDR3 is 16 amino acids long. Germline-derived CDR1 and CDR2 are SGHTA and FQGTGA. In DNA, the CDR3 is TGTGCCAGCAGCTTGAACCGCGGAGGGAGTAATTCACCCCTCCACTTT. Translated, it gives CASSLNRGGSNSPLHF.

V gene TRBV6-1 combines with J gene TRBJ1-5, with 8 bases identical to TRBD1. Trimming removed 7 bases from V and 4 bases from J; junction bases left unmatched: 3. The CDR3 has 13 amino acids. Germline V gene sequence: CDR1 MNHNS, CDR2 SASEGT. The DNA of the CDR3 is TGTGCCAGCATGCGGGACAGGAATCAGCCCCAGCATTTT. It is translated as CASMRDRNQPQHF.

The chain combines TRBV20-1 with TRBJ2-2; no firm D call. CDR3 length equals 9 residues. Trimming pared 7 bases from V and 8 bases from J, leaving 5 bases between. Germline CDR1 and CDR2: DFQATT and SNEGSKA (reference sequence). CDR3 residues: CSVPGELFF. DNA of the CDR3: TGCAGTGTCCCTGGGGAGCTGTTTTTT.

The chain has TRBV25-1 and TRBJ2-7; 9 bases match TRBD2. The J call is in doubt because the DNA end fits TRBJ2-5 better. The CDR3 is 14 residues long. The germline V gene has CDR1 MGHDK and CDR2 SYGVNS. CDR3 region: CASRQAGGRETQYF. The CDR3 DNA reads TGTGCCAGCAGACAGGCGGGGGGGCGGGAGACCCAGTACTTC.

This clonotype came up many times. The chain links TRBV11-2 to TRBJ2-6; 9 bases are a match to TRBD1. Germline V gene sequence: CDR1 SGHAT, CDR2 FQNNGV. The CDR3 runs 17 residues. Trimming took 4 bases from V and 2 from J; bases not matched to a gene: 6. CDR3 region: CASSSYRGRPGANVLTF. CDR3 bases: TGTGCCAGCAGCTCCTACAGGGGGCGCCCTGGGGCCAACGTCCTGACTTTC.

This clonotype was seen ten or more times. The chain couples TRBV5-1 to TRBJ1-1, with TRBD1 matching over 8 bases. CDR1 and CDR2 (germline): SGHRS, YFSETQ. This CDR3 contains 15 residues. Trimming at V came to 4 bases and at J to 6 bases, leaving 11 bases not matched to a gene. CDR3 loop: CASSPEGRGRPEAFF. Here the CDR3 DNA reads TGCGCCAGCAGCCCGGAGGGCAGGGGGCGTCCTGAAGCTTTCTTT.

This clonotype was recorded only once. The chain is built from TRBV20-1 and TRBJ1-5, with D maybe TRBD1 (5 bases). The CDR3 length is 15 residues. Trimming stripped 6 bases from V and 1 base from J, with 16 bases between. CDR1 and CDR2 (germline): DFQATT, SNEGSKA (reference sequence). CDR3 region: CSASPGRRSNQPQHF. CDR3 coding DNA: TGCAGTGCCTCCCCAGGGCGGAGGAGCAATCAGCCCCAGCATTTT.

The table lists this clonotype with many counts. In nucleotides, the CDR3 is TGCGCCAGCAGCTTGGAGGGGAGGGGGATTGCTGAAGCTTTCTTT. Amino acid sequence: CASSLEGRGIAEAFF. The V and J genes are TRBV5-1 and TRBJ1-1, with TRBD1 as a possible D gene (6 bases). V gave up 0 bases and J gave up 6 bases, with 15 bases separating them. CDR3 length: 15 residues. CDR1 and CDR2 from the germline V gene are SGHRS and YFSETQ.

The V gene is TRBV7-3, the J gene TRBJ1-6; D uncertain. This CDR3 contains 12 residues. Germline values: CDR1 SGHTA, CDR2 FQGTGA. V lost 5 bases and J 7 bases, leaving 6 bases between the germline ends. The CDR3: CASSRWNSPLHF. The CDR3 DNA sequence: TGTGCCAGCAGCAGGTGGAATTCACCCCTCCACTTT.

This chain connects TRBV2 to TRBJ2-7, with 11 bases matching TRBD2. V lost 4 bases, J lost 6 bases, and 14 bases stayed unmatched. This CDR3 has 17 residues. In germline, CDR1 is SNHLY, CDR2 FYNNEI. CDR3 DNA sequence: TGTGCCAGCAGTGGAAATAGCGGGAGGGCGATCAGGGCCGAGCAGTACTTC. Encoded protein: CASSGNSGRAIRAEQYF.